The 12 T cell receptor beta chains below all came from one sample that was sequenced in a study of neurological immune-mediated disorders. TCRdb used MiXCR to reprocess the 5' RACE reads, holding one entry per CDR3 protein. The sample lists more than 9,000 distinct CDR3 sequences, around 21% seen once, with 50% in the top ten. Material: CD8+ T cells from blood. The receptors were sampled from a woman in her sixties with HTLV-1-associated myelopathy (HAM/TSP).

This clonotype showed up many times. This rearrangement joins TRBV7-9 to TRBJ2-7; 9 bases fit TRBD1. There are 15 residues in the CDR3. Germline values: CDR1 SEHNR, CDR2 FQNEAQ (reference sequence). Trimming at V came to 5 bases and at J to 2 bases, leaving 7 bases not matched to a gene. The CDR3 here is CASSPPGQGPYEQYF. The CDR3 coding sequence is TGTGCCAGCAGCCCGCCGGGACAGGGACCCTACGAGCAGTACTTC.

In its sample, this clonotype was seen many times. V and J are TRBV20-1 and TRBJ2-2; perhaps TRBD1 as D (5 bases). The CDR3 runs 14 residues. Germline CDR1 DFQATT, CDR2 SNEGSKA (reference sequence). V was clipped by 7 bases and J by 4 bases, with 16 bases between them. The CDR3: CSGMENTGTGELFF. CDR3 sequence (DNA): TGCAGTGGTATGGAGAATACAGGCACCGGGGAGCTGTTTTTT.

V is TRBV20-1 and J is TRBJ2-1; 8 positions agree with TRBD1. The CDR3 has 13 residues. Germline CDR1 and CDR2: DFQATT and SNEGSKA (reference sequence). V was clipped by 6 bases and J by 4 bases; unmatched bases: 5. CDR3 residues: CSAVRDRYNEQFF. The CDR3 region has the DNA TGCAGTGCCGTCCGGGACAGGTACAATGAGCAGTTCTTC.

This clonotype was counted many times. The chain recombines TRBV7-2 with TRBJ2-3, with 9 bases that match TRBD2. The CDR3 is 17 amino acids. With V trimmed by 5 bases and J by 3 bases, 12 bases remained unmatched. Germline loops: CDR1 SGHTA, CDR2 FQGNSA. CDR3 DNA sequence: TGTGCCAGCAGCCCCCTTTTGAGCGGGGGGCAAACAGATACGCAGTATTTT. Amino acid sequence: CASSPLLSGGQTDTQYF.

This clonotype has just a few counts. V and J are TRBV5-1 and TRBJ2-7, with TRBD1 matching 11 bases. The CDR3 is 14 amino acids. V lost 3 bases to trimming and J lost 6 bases; unmatched junction nucleotides: 5. Germline V lookup: CDR1 SGHRS, CDR2 YFSETQ. The CDR3 DNA is TGCGCCAGCAGCTCTACCGGGACAGGGGGCGAGCAGTACTTC. Its translation is CASSSTGTGGEQYF.

This clonotype was seen at least ten times. The chain links TRBV5-1 to TRBJ2-1; 8 bases fit TRBD2. J gave up 3 bases and V 6 bases, and 14 bases lay outside the gene matches. CDR3 length equals 17 residues. CDR1 SGHRS and CDR2 YFSETQ come from the germline V gene. CDR3 amino acids: CASNFRGSGALYNEQFF. CDR3 sequence (DNA): TGCGCCAGCAACTTTCGAGGTAGCGGGGCGCTCTACAATGAGCAGTTCTTC.

V and J are TRBV20-1 and TRBJ2-1; unclear D gene. With 0 bases removed from V and 7 bases from J, the gap between germline ends came to 16 bases. The V gene's germline CDR1 is DFQATT and CDR2 SNEGSKA (reference sequence). There are 15 residues in the CDR3. CDR3 sequence: CSARDWGTLENEQFF. The CDR3 DNA reads TGCAGTGCTAGAGATTGGGGAACACTTGAAAATGAGCAGTTCTTC.

This clonotype occurred many times. This chain connects TRBV2 to TRBJ2-4; tentative D call: TRBD2 (6 bases). The V gene lost 6 bases and the J gene lost 3 bases, with 21 bases spanning the gap. The CDR3 sequence is 17 residues long. Per germline, CDR1 SNHLY and CDR2 FYNNEI. The CDR3 here is CASSTPRGVEDKNIQYF. CDR3 bases: TGTGCCAGCAGCACCCCACGCGGGGTCGAGGACAAAAACATTCAGTACTTC.

The table lists this clonotype with many counts. This sequence joins TRBV7-9 and TRBJ1-1; D gene unclear. V gave up 3 bases and J gave up 5 bases, with 7 bases separating them. Germline V gives CDR1 SEHNR, CDR2 FQNEAQ (reference sequence). The CDR3 covers 12 residues. The CDR3 DNA sequence: TGTGCCAGCAGCTTTCAGATGACTGAAGCTTTCTTT. Residues: CASSFQMTEAFF.

This clonotype was recorded at least ten times. The chain is built from TRBV20-1 and TRBJ2-2; 8 bases match TRBD2. V lost 0 bases and J lost 3; bases outside the gene matches: 0. In germline, CDR1 is DFQATT, CDR2 SNEGSKA (reference sequence). CDR3 length: 14 amino acids. CDR3 amino acids: CSARERGDTGELFF. CDR3 in DNA: TGCAGTGCTAGAGAGCGGGGGGACACCGGGGAGCTGTTTTTT.

A note on this clonotype: One junction end does not reproduce the germline sequence, and a read error may be involved. The chain recombines TRBV7-9 with TRBJ2-1; a weak D match, TRBD2 (6 bases). This CDR3 comprises 15 residues. Germline CDR1 is SEHNR and CDR2 is FQNEAQ (reference sequence). This CDR3 reads CAISRGSGGYNEQFF. The CDR3, as DNA: TGTGCCATCAGCCGAGGATCCGGGGGTTACAATGAGCAGTTCTTC.

This clonotype was detected many times. The chain combines TRBV20-1 with TRBJ1-2; D possibly corresponds to TRBD1 (5 bases). V was cut by 4 bases and J by 8 bases, with 11 bases left in between. The CDR3 consists of 11 residues. The germline CDR1 and CDR2 sequences are DFQATT and SNEGSKA (reference sequence). CDR3 region: CSAIPGLGYTF. The CDR3 region has the DNA TGCAGTGCTATCCCAGGGTTAGGCTACACCTTC.